These 17 T cell receptor beta chains came from one sample sequenced in a study of Tregs in tolerant kidney transplant recipients. Profiled with immunoSEQ multiplex PCR; TCRdb holds only in-frame clones, not every one. This sample's table has about 30,000 clones. The specimen was CD8+ T cells from blood, collected before the transplant. The receptors come from a human donor who received a combined kidney and bone marrow transplant.

Concerning this clone: Read sequence stops 3 residues before the CDR3 end, and the germline J gene provides the missing end. The rearrangement uses TRBV6-2 or TRBV6-3 and TRBJ2-7; TRBD2 might be the D (5 bases). V lost 0 bases to trimming and J lost 4 bases, with 16 bases between them. Germline CDR1 and CDR2: MNHEY and SVGEGT. The CDR3 loop spans 16 amino acids. The CDR3 region is CASSYSSPAGEYEQYF. CDR3 DNA (partial): TGTGCCAGCAGTTACTCGAGCCCCGCCGGGGAGTACGAG.

About this clone itself: From the germline J gene comes the end of the CDR3, since the read stops 3 residues before it. The rearrangement uses TRBV7-9 and TRBJ1-2; 7 nucleotides match TRBD1. The CDR3 extends over 15 amino acids. Germline V lookup: CDR1 SEHNR, CDR2 FQNEAQ (reference sequence). With 8 bases clipped from V and 0 bases from J, the junction kept 9 bases outside the gene matches. This chain's CDR3 is CASGQQGPTNYGYTF. The CDR3 bases that were read are TGTGCCAGCGGCCAACAGGGGCCCACTAACTATGGC.

Regarding this clone: From the germline J gene comes the end of the CDR3, since the read stops 3 residues before it. This chain links TRBV20-1 with TRBJ2-1, with a tentative D call TRBD2 (6 bases). Germline V CDR1 and CDR2: DFQATT, SNEGSKA (reference sequence). Trimming shortened V by 1 base and J by 4 bases, and 17 bases separated the two germline ends. The CDR3 is made up of 16 amino acids. The CDR3 loop is CSARARDAGWYNEQFF. CDR3 DNA (partial): TGCAGTGCTAGAGCCCGCGATGCGGGATGGTACAATGAG.

To note about this clone: The read ends 3 residues shy of where the CDR3 ends; the end is completed using the germline J gene. The chain uses TRBV19 and TRBJ2-7, with 7 bases fitting TRBD1. CDR1 is LNHDA and CDR2 is SQIVND in the germline V gene (reference sequence). V gave up 3 bases and J gave up 2 bases; unmatched junction bases: 7. There are 15 residues in the CDR3. CDR3 DNA, as far as it was read: TGTGCCAGTAGTATCATCAACAGGGGCCCCTACGAG. It codes for CASSIINRGPYE. The whole CDR3 protein reads CASSIINRGPYEQYF.

As concerns this clone: The read comes to an end 3 residues before the CDR3 does, leaving the germline J gene to fill in the end. V usage is TRBV28 and J usage is TRBJ2-7; the match to TRBD2 covers 13 bases. V trimming: 3 bases; J trimming: 5 bases; junction bases outside the gene matches: 7. Looked up from germline, CDR1 is MDHEN and CDR2 is SYDVKM. CDR3 size: 16 residues. CDR3 DNA, as far as it was read: TGTGCCAGCAGTTTTCCAGGACTAGCGGGAGACCACGAG. Encoded protein: CASSFPGLAGDHE. The full CDR3 protein is CASSFPGLAGDHEQYF.

In regard to this clone: The CDR3 extends 3 residues past the end of the read, so its final part is completed from the germline J gene. The chain employs TRBV2 and TRBJ2-7; 8 bases agree with TRBD2. The CDR3 has 16 residues. CDR1 and CDR2 (germline): SNHLY, FYNNEI. Trimming at V came to 6 bases and at J to 0 bases, leaving 10 bases not matched to a gene. CDR3 in amino acids: CASSEIAGLSSYEQYF. The DNA read from the CDR3 is TGTGCCAGCAGCGAGATAGCGGGGCTTAGCTCCTACGAG.

On this clone: The CDR3 is cut off 3 residues early in the read; its end comes from the germline J gene. The chain employs TRBV20-1 and TRBJ2-7; TRBD2 is a possible D gene (5 bases). Trimming took 2 bases from V and 2 from J, leaving 10 bases between them. The CDR3 spans 13 residues. From germline, CDR1 is DFQATT and CDR2 SNEGSKA (reference sequence). The CDR3 region is CSARPGETYEQYF. Incomplete CDR3 DNA: TGCAGTGCTAGACCCGGGGAAACCTACGAG.

About this clone: The CDR3 is cut off 3 residues early in the read; its end comes from the germline J gene. This sequence joins TRBV7-9 and TRBJ1-4; D remains ambiguous. V lost 5 bases to trimming and J lost 0 bases, with 4 bases between them. Germline CDR1 and CDR2: SEHNR and FQNEAQ (reference sequence). This CDR3 has 13 amino acids. The CDR3 reads CASSPTTNEKLFF. The covered CDR3 bases are TGTGCCAGCAGCCCAACAACTAATGAAAAA.

Concerning this clone: The CDR3 extends 3 residues past the end of the read, so its final part is completed from the germline J gene. The chain combines TRBV19 with TRBJ1-3; 7 bases agree with TRBD1. V dropped 10 bases and J dropped 2; count of bases not matched to a gene: 11. Germline V lookup: CDR1 LNHDA, CDR2 SQIVND (reference sequence). The CDR3 consists of 15 residues. CDR3 sequence reads: CANPTGDHPGNTIYF. CDR3 bases read: TGTGCCAACCCTACAGGGGATCATCCTGGAAACACC.

Remarks on this clone: The missing CDR3 end, 3 residues past where the read stops, is filled in from the germline J gene. The V call is TRBV29-1, the J call TRBJ2-7, with 7 positions matching TRBD2. This CDR3 is built from 15 residues. The V and J ends lost 2 bases and 3 bases, in that order; junction bases with no gene match: 10. Germline V CDR1 and CDR2: SQVTM, ANQGSEA. This CDR3 reads CSVESRGSYYYEQYF. The part of the CDR3 DNA that was read is TGCAGCGTTGAATCGCGGGGGTCCTACTACTACGAG.

In regard to this clone: The CDR3 end lies 3 residues beyond the end of the read and is filled in from the germline J gene. The gene calls are TRBV6-2 or TRBV6-3 and TRBJ2-2; possibly TRBD2 for D (6 bases). V was trimmed by 1 base and J by 2 bases, leaving 8 bases between them. CDR1 MNHEY and CDR2 SVGEGT come from the germline V gene. This CDR3 comprises 15 residues. The CDR3 protein is CASSYLADNTGELFF. The sequenced CDR3 bases are TGTGCCAGCAGTTACTTAGCGGACAACACCGGGGAG.

Details on this clone: The read falls 3 residues short of the CDR3 end, and the missing part is taken from the germline J gene. V is TRBV7-8 and J is TRBJ2-1, with 12 nucleotides matching TRBD1. The CDR3 sequence is 17 residues long. Unmatched junction bases numbered 5, after V lost 0 bases and J lost 5 bases. CDR1 SGHVS and CDR2 FQNEAQ come from the germline V gene. CDR3 bases read: TGTGCCAGCAGCTTAGCTCCGGGACAGGGGGCTGACAATGAG. Translated, it gives CASSLAPGQGADNE. Given in full, the CDR3 is CASSLAPGQGADNEQFF.

The CDR3 loop reads CASSNEGAVSYNSPLHF. The CDR3 DNA, read in part, is TGTGCCAGTAGTAATGAGGGGGCCGTCTCCTATAATTCACCC. V is TRBV19 and J is TRBJ1-6, with 7 positions matching TRBD1. Read sequence stops 3 residues before the CDR3 end, and the germline J gene provides the missing end. CDR3 length equals 17 residues. Trimming cost V 4 bases and J 0 bases; bases outside gene matches: 6. Germline loops: CDR1 LNHDA, CDR2 SQIVND (reference sequence).

Comments on this clone: From the germline J gene comes the end of the CDR3, since the read stops 3 residues before it. V usage is TRBV29-1 and J usage is TRBJ2-2; 13 nucleotides agree with TRBD2. CDR3 size: 15 residues. The germline V gene has CDR1 SQVTM and CDR2 ANQGSEA. Losses at the gene ends were 3 bases for V and 7 bases for J; bases not matched to a gene: 5. The DNA read from the CDR3 is TGCAGCGTTGAGGGGACTAGCGGGATTATCGGGGAG. This translates into CSVEGTSGIIGE. The complete CDR3 protein is CSVEGTSGIIGELFF.

As to this clone: The read ends 3 residues shy of where the CDR3 ends; the end is completed using the germline J gene. The J gene is TRBJ2-1, the V gene TRBV29-1; D possibly corresponds to TRBD2 (5 bases). Trimming cost V 6 bases and J 0 bases, with 15 bases left between them. The CDR3 length is 15 residues. Looked up from germline, CDR1 is SQVTM and CDR2 is ANQGSEA. The CDR3 region is CSVELSGSSYNEQFF. CDR3 DNA (partial): TGCAGCGTCGAACTGTCGGGGAGCTCCTACAATGAG.

As concerns this clone: The read ends 3 residues before the CDR3 terminus; that terminus is restored from the germline J gene. The rearrangement joins TRBV19 to TRBJ1-1, with D perhaps matching TRBD1 (5 bases). The CDR3 loop spans 14 amino acids. The V gene's germline CDR1 is LNHDA and CDR2 SQIVND (reference sequence). The V end lost 0 bases, the J end lost 3 bases, and 8 bases lay between the germline ends. The part of the CDR3 DNA that was read is TGTGCCAGTAGTATAGACAGGGAGCACACTGAA. Amino acids: CASSIDREHTE. The entire CDR3 reads CASSIDREHTEAFF.

Notes on this clone: The read terminates 3 residues before the CDR3 end, so the remaining end is supplied by the germline J gene. The chain carries TRBV13 and TRBJ1-1, with TRBD1 identical over 9 bases. The germline CDR1 and CDR2 sequences are PRHDT and FYEKMQ (reference sequence). CDR3 size: 14 residues. CDR3 amino acids: CASSFNTQGAGAFF. The part of the CDR3 DNA that was read is TGTGCCAGCAGCTTCAATACACAGGGGGCAGGG.